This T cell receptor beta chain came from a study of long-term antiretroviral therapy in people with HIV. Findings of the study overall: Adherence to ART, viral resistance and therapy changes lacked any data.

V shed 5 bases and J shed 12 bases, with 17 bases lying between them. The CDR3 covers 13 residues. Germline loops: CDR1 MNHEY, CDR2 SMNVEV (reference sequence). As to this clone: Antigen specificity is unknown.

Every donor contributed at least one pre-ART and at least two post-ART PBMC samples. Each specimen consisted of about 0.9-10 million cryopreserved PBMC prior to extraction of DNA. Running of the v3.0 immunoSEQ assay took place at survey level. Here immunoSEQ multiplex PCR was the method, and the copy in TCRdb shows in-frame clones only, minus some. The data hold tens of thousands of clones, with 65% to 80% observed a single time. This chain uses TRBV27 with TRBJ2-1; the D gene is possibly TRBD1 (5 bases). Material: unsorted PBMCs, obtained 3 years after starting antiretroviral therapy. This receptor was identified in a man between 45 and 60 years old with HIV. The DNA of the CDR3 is TGTGCCAGCAGTGCGGCCATTCAGGGTGGGCAGTTCTTC. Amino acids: CASSAAIQGGQFF.